This TCR beta chain was retrieved from a study of OX40 agonist ivuxolimab in advanced cancers. In its sample, this clone was seen once. What it binds is unknown. Study-wide findings and caveats: Expanded clones belonging to CD8+ T cells outnumbered, on average, those of CD4+. At 0.1 to 3.0 mg/kg, CD4+ and CD8+ blood T cells expanded clonally by week 6. Among patients with partial responses at 0.1-3.0 mg/kg, clonal expansion was among the lowest.

Assay: immunoSEQ multiplex PCR; the TCRdb copy retains only in-frame clones and omits some. Counted here are tens of thousands of clones, 70% to 90% occurring once; the ten biggest clones make up around 0.51%. The material was CD4+ or CD8+ T cells sorted from blood, obtained in a trial of the OX40 agonist ivuxolimab. This sequence originates from an adult with an advanced solid tumor such as melanoma, head and neck, liver or kidney cancer.

The DNA of the CDR3 is TGCGCCAGCAGCCGCTTGGGACAGGGAACGGGAGAGCAGTACTTC. Residues: CASSRLGQGTGEQYF. The chain recombines TRBV5-1 with TRBJ2-7; the match to TRBD1 covers 9 bases. With V trimmed by 4 bases and J by 7 bases, 12 bases remained unmatched. Germline CDR1 reads SGHRS; CDR2 reads YFSETQ. The CDR3 covers 15 residues.